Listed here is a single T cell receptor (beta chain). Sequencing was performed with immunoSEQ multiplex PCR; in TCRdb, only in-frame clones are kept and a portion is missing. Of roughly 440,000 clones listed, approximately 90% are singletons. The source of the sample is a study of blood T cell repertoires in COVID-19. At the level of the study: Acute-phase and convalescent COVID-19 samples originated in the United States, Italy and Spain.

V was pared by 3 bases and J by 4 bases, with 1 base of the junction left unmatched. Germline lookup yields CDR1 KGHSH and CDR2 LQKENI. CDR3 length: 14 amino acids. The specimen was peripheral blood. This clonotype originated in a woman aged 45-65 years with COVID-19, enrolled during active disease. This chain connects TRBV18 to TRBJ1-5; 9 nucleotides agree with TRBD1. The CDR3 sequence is CASSPGTGNQPQHF. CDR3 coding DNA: TGTGCCAGCTCACCGGGGACAGGGAATCAGCCCCAGCATTTT.